This is a list of T cell receptor beta chains from one sample in a study of T cell repertoires in cytomegalovirus infection. TCRdb ran MiXCR on the reads and lists one entry per CDR3 protein. The sample carries 150,000 to 200,000 distinct CDR3 sequences, 13% to 15% recorded once. Source material: PBMCs. The receptor source for this set is a human donor in good health (CMV status not recorded). Some clones in this sample may be carry-over from other donors' samples. Each CDR3 is given without its conserved first and last residue. The D gene is left open where the match is weak.

length | V | D | CDR3
14 | TRBV29-1 | - | SVGGLRHGLRDTQY
14 | TRBV28 | TRBD2 | ASTNPSTSASYEQY
11 | TRBV27 | TRBD2 | ASSSGSGREEF
13 | TRBV7-9 | - | ASSETRGGPQPQH
12 | TRBV7-2 | - | ASSFMSGSGELF
11 | TRBV19 | - | ASSIDRRTEAF
16 | TRBV28 | - | ASSFGARGIATNEKLF
13 | TRBV12-3/TRBV12-4 | - | ASSLQGGDEETQY
14 | TRBV29-1 | TRBD1 | SVKTWGTGAGNTIY
14 | TRBV27 | - | ASSLSSGSRAYEQY
11 | TRBV7-9 | - | ASRWKRADTQY
19 | TRBV19 | - | ASTDIGGRRPQGGAKNIQY
12 | TRBV6-5 | TRBD1 | ASSNRGGAYEQY
14 | TRBV11-2 | TRBD2 | ASSPRTSGGGNEQF
12 | TRBV4-3 | - | ASSQDRRRGGYT
12 | TRBV7-9 | TRBD1 | ASSLAGQDTEAF
16 | TRBV19 | - | ASSITSRGFRSYNEQF
13 | TRBV7-6 | TRBD1 | ASSLGTAIQETQY
15 | TRBV7-9 | - | ASSLGARSANTGELF
15 | TRBV7-9 | - | ASSPMLGGAGANVLT
10 | TRBV24-1 | - | ATSDLGDGYT
13 | TRBV11-2 | - | ASSLIRGKPYEQY
14 | TRBV6-5 | TRBD1 | ASSYLPGQGSDTQY
11 | TRBV7-3 | - | ASSLSGGQPQH
13 | TRBV6-2/TRBV6-3 | - | ASSYWGTGANVLT
14 | TRBV7-7 | TRBD2 | ASSLEASGGANEQF
10 | TRBV6-2/TRBV6-3 | - | ASSYEGLQLF
11 | TRBV5-1 | - | ASSYHQNTEAF